This TCR beta chain was recovered during a study of T-cell reconstitution after alpha-beta-depleted transplantation in children. Study-wide results and limits: T-cell counts and diversity were attributed mostly to newly produced T cells one year after transplant. Expanded graft clones, several hundred of them, were reportedly the source of alpha-beta T cells about two months after transplant.

The library targeted TCRbeta and was prepared with unique molecular identifiers. Using its own MiXCR run on the PCR reads, TCRdb lists one record per CDR3 protein. The profile shows hundreds of thousands of distinct CDR3 sequences, 10% to 15% of them singletons. This clonotype was recorded many times. Antigen: not known. Germline-derived CDR1 and CDR2 are SQVTM and ANQGSEA. The CDR3 has 12 amino acids. The V end lost 3 bases, the J end lost 10 bases, and 13 bases lay between the germline ends. Material: PBMCs, mostly from graft donor cells, obtained 360 days after TCRalphabeta/CD19-depleted stem cell transplant. This TCR derives from a male patient between 5 and 17 years old who had a stem cell transplant for acute myeloid leukemia, so the T cells may come from the graft donor. This rearrangement joins TRBV29-1 to TRBJ2-1; perhaps TRBD1 as D (5 bases). Written as DNA, the CDR3 is TGCAGCGTTGAGGAAGGGGAACGGGAGCAGTTCTTC. Translation: CSVEEGEREQFF.